This T cell receptor (beta chain) was captured by sequencing in a study of blood T cell repertoires in acute mononucleosis. Study-wide results and limits: Acute and convalescent clonotype overlap was low, possibly partly from sampling error.

This clone occurred many times. Time point: convalescence about 6 months (5-8 months) after acute presentation (visit 7). A positive heterophile antibody test plus EBV viral capsid antigen-specific IgM indicated primary EBV infection. Assay used: immunoSEQ multiplex PCR; TCRdb lists only in-frame clones, some missing. The table has around 1,800 clones, around 21% seen once; the top ten hold 25% to 30%. CDR3 length: 14 residues. V shed 5 bases and J shed 2 bases, with 13 bases lying between them. The germline gives CDR1 SGHAT, CDR2 FQNNGV. The rearrangement uses TRBV11-2 and TRBJ2-7; a weak D match, TRBD1 (5 bases). The starting material was EBV YVL epitope tetramer+ CD8+ T cells sorted from PBMCs, obtained during convalescence from infectious mononucleosis. Subset here: CD8 T cells binding a tetramer with EBV BRLF1 109-117 peptide (YVL-BR). The source is a woman under 30 with infectious mononucleosis caused by EBV. The CDR3 nucleotides are TGTGCCAGCAGCAGGGGTTACCAAACCTACGAGCAGTACTTC. This gives the protein CASSRGYQTYEQYF.